This TCR beta chain was identified during a study of blood T cell repertoires in COVID-19. For the study at large: COVID-19 samples collected from the United States, Italy and Spain covered acute and convalescent phases. PBMCs, B-cell-depleted T cells, or T cells provided the cDNA or gDNA that made up the material.

This clone was counted once. Under the authors' procedure: Reference gene primers were amplified, and this amplification served to estimate nucleated cell counts. The assay was immunoSEQ multiplex PCR, and TCRdb's table has in-frame clones only and misses some. V and J calls and clone size are as listed in that table; D and trimming were resolved from the DNA. Of about 200,000 clones listed, about three quarters are singletons. CDR1 SGHRS and CDR2 YFSETQ come from the germline V gene. With 5 bases clipped from V and 9 bases from J, the junction kept 12 bases outside the gene matches. The CDR3 covers 14 residues.

This chain links TRBV5-1 with TRBJ2-7; 9 nucleotides match TRBD1. Input material: peripheral blood. This TCR derives from a woman in her seventies with acute or convalescent COVID-19. This CDR3 reads CASREFGQGFAQYF. The DNA of the CDR3 is TGCGCCAGCAGAGAGTTCGGACAGGGGTTTGCGCAGTACTTC.